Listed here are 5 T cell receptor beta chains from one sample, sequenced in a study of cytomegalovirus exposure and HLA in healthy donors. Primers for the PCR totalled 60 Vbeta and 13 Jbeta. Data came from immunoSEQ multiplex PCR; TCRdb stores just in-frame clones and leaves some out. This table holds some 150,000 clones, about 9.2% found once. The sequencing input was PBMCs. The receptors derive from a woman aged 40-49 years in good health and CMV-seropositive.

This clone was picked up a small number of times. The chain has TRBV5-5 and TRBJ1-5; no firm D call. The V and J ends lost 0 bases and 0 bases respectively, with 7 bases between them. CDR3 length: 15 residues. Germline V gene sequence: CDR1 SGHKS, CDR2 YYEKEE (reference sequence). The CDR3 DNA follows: TGTGCCAGCAGCTTGGACACATATAGCAATCAGCCCCAGCATTTT. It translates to CASSLDTYSNQPQHF. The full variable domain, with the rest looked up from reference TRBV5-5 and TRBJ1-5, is DAGVTQSPTHLIKTRGQQVTLRCSPISGHKSVSWYQQVLGQGPQFIFQYYEKEERGRGNFPDRFSARQFPNYSSELNVNALLLGDSALYLCASSLDTYSNQPQHFGDGTRLSIL.

Here the CDR3 reads CASSLTTGGDEQYF. DNA for the CDR3: TGTGCCAGCAGTTTAACGACAGGGGGGGATGAGCAGTACTTC. The chain employs TRBV27 and TRBJ2-7, with 9 bases identical to TRBD1. The V gene end was trimmed by 2 bases and the J gene end by 7 bases; junction bases not matched to a gene: 6. CDR3 size: 14 residues. The germline CDR1 and CDR2 sequences are MNHEY and SMNVEV (reference sequence).

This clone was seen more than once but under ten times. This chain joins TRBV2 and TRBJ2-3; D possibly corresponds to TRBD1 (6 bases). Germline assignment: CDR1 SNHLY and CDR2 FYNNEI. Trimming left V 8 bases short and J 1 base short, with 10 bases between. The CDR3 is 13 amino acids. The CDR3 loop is CASLPGGTDTQYF. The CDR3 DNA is TGTGCCAGCCTCCCAGGGGGCACAGATACGCAGTATTTT. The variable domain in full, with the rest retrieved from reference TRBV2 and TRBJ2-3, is EPEVTQTPSHQVTQMGQEVILRCVPISNHLYFYWYRQILGQKVEFLVSFYNNEISEKSEIFDDQFSVERPDGSNFTLKIRSTKLEDSAMYFCASLPGGTDTQYFGPGTRLTVL.

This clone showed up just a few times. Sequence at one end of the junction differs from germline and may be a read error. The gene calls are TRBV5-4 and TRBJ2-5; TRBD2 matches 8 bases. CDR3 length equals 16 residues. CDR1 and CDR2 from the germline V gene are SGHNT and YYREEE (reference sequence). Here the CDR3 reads CASSFGGGRNQEAQYF. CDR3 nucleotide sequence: TGTGCCAGCAGCTTCGGCGGGGGGCGCAACCAAGAGGCCCAGTACTTC.

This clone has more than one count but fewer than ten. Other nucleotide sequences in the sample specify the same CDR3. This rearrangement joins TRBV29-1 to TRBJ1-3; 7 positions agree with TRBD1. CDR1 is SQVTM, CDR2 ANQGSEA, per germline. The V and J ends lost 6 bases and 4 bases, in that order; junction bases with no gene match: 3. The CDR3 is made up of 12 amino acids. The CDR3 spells CSVRDSGNTIYF. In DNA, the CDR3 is TGCAGCGTCAGGGACAGCGGAAACACCATATATTTT.